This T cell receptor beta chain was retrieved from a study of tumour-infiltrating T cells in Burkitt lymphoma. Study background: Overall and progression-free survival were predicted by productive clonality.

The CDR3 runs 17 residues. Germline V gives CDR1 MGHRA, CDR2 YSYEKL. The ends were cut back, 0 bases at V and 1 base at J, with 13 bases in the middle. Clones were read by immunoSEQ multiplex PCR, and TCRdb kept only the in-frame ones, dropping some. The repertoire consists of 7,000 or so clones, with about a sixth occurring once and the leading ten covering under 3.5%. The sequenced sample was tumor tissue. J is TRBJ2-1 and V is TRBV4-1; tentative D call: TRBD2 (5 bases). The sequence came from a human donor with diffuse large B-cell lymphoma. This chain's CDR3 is CASSQDFSDSSYNEQFF. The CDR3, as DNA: TGCGCCAGCAGCCAAGATTTTTCGGACTCGTCCTACAATGAGCAGTTCTTC.